The next 15 T cell receptor beta chains were all read from a single sample in a study of blood T cells in healthy people across ages. Primed by a sample-barcoded 5' primer and a J-beta primer mix, a second PCR proceeded for about 7 to 11 cycles. TCRdb passed the 5' RACE reads through MiXCR, listing each CDR3 protein once. The sample lists 730,000 or so distinct CDR3 sequences, approximately 43% seen once, with more than 20% in the top ten. Sequenced input: blood. These TCRs come from a woman in her sixties or seventies in good health.

The chain has TRBV6-5 and TRBJ2-7; 7 bases match TRBD2. The CDR3 runs to 16 residues. The J segment lost 5 bases and the V segment lost 0 bases, leaving 10 bases of the junction unmatched. CDR1 is MNHEY, CDR2 SVGAGI, per germline. The CDR3 loop is CASSYSGTGGTHEQYF. The CDR3 DNA follows: TGTGCCAGCAGTTACTCGGGTACCGGGGGGACGCACGAGCAGTACTTC.

This clonotype was seen just once. V and J are TRBV7-8 and TRBJ2-7, with 15 positions matching TRBD2. V lost 10 bases and J lost 6; bases outside the gene matches: 16. The CDR3 consists of 17 residues. Germline V gene data show CDR1 as SGHVS and CDR2 as FQNEAQ. The CDR3 region is CATTEGLAGGMSAEQYF. For the CDR3, the DNA is TGTGCCACCACAGAGGGACTAGCGGGAGGAATGTCGGCCGAGCAGTACTTC.

This clonotype was counted a few times. This chain uses TRBV7-9 with TRBJ1-2; D uncertain. Trimming took off 5 bases at V and 4 bases at J, with 11 bases between the two ends. Germline CDR1 SEHNR, CDR2 FQNEAQ (reference sequence). CDR3 size: 13 residues. This CDR3 reads CASSRGEVYGYTF. CDR3 DNA: TGTGCCAGCAGCCGGGGAGAGGTCTATGGCTACACCTTC.

The V call is TRBV3-1, the J call TRBJ1-2; D possibly corresponds to TRBD1 (6 bases). Trimming stripped 2 bases from V and 8 bases from J, with 15 bases between. Germline assignment: CDR1 LGHDT and CDR2 YNNKEL (reference sequence). CDR3 length: 14 residues. The CDR3 nucleotides read TGTGCCAGCAGCCAACGGGGCAGGGGAGGAGGCTACACCTTC. As protein: CASSQRGRGGGYTF.

This clonotype was seen a few times. The rearrangement uses TRBV7-3 and TRBJ2-5; a weak D match, TRBD2 (5 bases). V was shortened by 5 bases and J by 2 bases, with 12 bases between the two germline ends. The CDR3 totals 14 residues. The germline CDR1 and CDR2 sequences are SGHTA and FQGTGA. CDR3 in amino acids: CASSRGLPQETQYF. The CDR3 DNA follows: TGTGCCAGCAGCCGTGGACTCCCGCAAGAGACCCAGTACTTC.

The rearrangement uses TRBV6-6 and TRBJ2-2; D may be TRBD1 or TRBD2 (5 bases each). Trimming took off 3 bases at V and 6 bases at J, with 11 bases between the two ends. CDR3 length: 14 amino acids. Per germline, CDR1 MNHNY and CDR2 SVGAGI (reference sequence). The CDR3 bases are TGTGCCAGCAGTTATGAGGGGTGGTCCGGGGAGCTGTTTTTT. Encoded protein: CASSYEGWSGELFF.

On this clonotype: An end of the junction does not agree with germline; a read error may underlie this. The chain employs TRBV20-1 and TRBJ2-6; 10 bases agree with TRBD1. The CDR3 sequence is 16 residues long. Germline loops: CDR1 DFQATT, CDR2 SNEGSKA (reference sequence). CDR3 region: CSTRPGQGSGANVLTF. The CDR3, as DNA: TGCAGTACTAGACCGGGACAGGGGTCCGGGGCCAACGTCCTGACTTTC.

This clonotype was seen only a few times. The J gene is TRBJ2-3, the V gene TRBV7-9, with D possibly matching TRBD2 (6 bases). V lost 5 bases to trimming and J lost 2 bases, with 20 bases between them. In germline, CDR1 is SEHNR, CDR2 FQNEAQ (reference sequence). This CDR3 has 17 residues. The CDR3 region is CASSPTRSASYTDTQYF. DNA of the CDR3: TGTGCCAGCAGCCCGACTAGGAGCGCCTCTTACACAGATACGCAGTATTTT. Full variable domain (remainder filled in from reference TRBV7-9 and TRBJ2-3): DTGVSQNPRHKITKRGQNVTFRCDPISEHNRLYWYRQTLGQGPEFLTYFQNEAQLEKSRLLSDRFSAERPKGSFSTLEIQRTEQGDSAMYLCASSPTRSASYTDTQYFGPGTRLTVL.

This clonotype was detected a few times. The chain links TRBV27 to TRBJ1-6, with D unclear. The CDR3 length is 16 residues. The germline V gene has CDR1 MNHEY and CDR2 SMNVEV (reference sequence). Trimming cost V 0 bases and J 13 bases, with 19 bases left between them. CDR3 amino acids: CASSLSTTAPWTPLHF. CDR3 DNA: TGTGCCAGCAGTTTATCGACTACAGCCCCTTGGACGCCCCTCCACTTT.

This clonotype came up a few times. V and J are TRBV29-1 and TRBJ2-7, with TRBD2 matching 7 bases. From germline, CDR1 is SQVTM and CDR2 ANQGSEA. The CDR3 extends over 15 amino acids. The junction had 9 bases not matched to a gene; V was cut back by 0 bases and J by 4 bases. The CDR3 reads CSVEDQLASGYEQYF. The DNA of the CDR3 is TGCAGCGTTGAAGATCAACTAGCGTCAGGATACGAGCAGTACTTC.

Concerning this clonotype: A much larger clone sits a single nucleotide away, making a read error possible. The chain has TRBV29-1 and TRBJ2-2, with a tentative D call TRBD1 (5 bases). The germline gives CDR1 SQVTM, CDR2 ANQGSEA. CDR3 length equals 11 residues. As DNA, the CDR3 is TGCGGCGTCAGGGACACCGGGGAGCTGTTTTTT. Residues: CGVRDTGELFF.

In this sample, this clonotype turned up a few times. V is TRBV10-2 and J is TRBJ1-4; D is unresolved. This CDR3 is built from 18 residues. V gave up 3 bases and J gave up 0 bases, with 17 bases separating them. CDR1 WSHSY and CDR2 SAAADI come from the germline V gene. CDR3 residues: CASSDQRAGSATNEKLFF. In DNA form, the CDR3 reads TGCGCCAGCAGTGATCAGCGGGCAGGCTCTGCAACTAATGAAAAACTGTTTTTT.

The chain uses TRBV20-1 and TRBJ2-3; unclear D gene. CDR1 and CDR2 from the germline V gene are DFQATT and SNEGSKA (reference sequence). V was clipped by 3 bases and J by 4 bases, with 8 bases between them. The CDR3 contains 12 residues. This CDR3 reads CSASSRSDTQYF. The CDR3 DNA reads TGCAGTGCTAGTAGCAGGTCAGATACGCAGTATTTT.

The rearrangement links TRBV7-2 to TRBJ2-7, with TRBD2 matching 16 bases. The J call may be in error: the DNA end matches TRBJ2-5 better. The CDR3 is 20 amino acids. CDR1 is SGHTA and CDR2 is FQGNSA in the germline V gene. This CDR3 is CASSLAATGLAGGPQETQYF. In DNA, the CDR3 is TGTGCCAGCAGCTTAGCGGCTACGGGACTAGCGGGAGGGCCTCAGGAGACCCAGTACTTC.

The CDR3 DNA is TGTGCCAACGGCATTGGTGGGGAGCAGTTCTTC. This encodes CANGIGGEQFF. V usage is TRBV7-3 and J usage is TRBJ2-1; no reliable D call. Germline CDR1 and CDR2: SGHTA and FQGTGA. Trimming left V 10 bases short and J 10 bases short, with 14 bases between. The CDR3 consists of 11 residues.